Listed below are T cell receptor beta chains from one sample, sequenced in a study of Graves' ophthalmopathy and Graves' hyperthyroidism. TCRdb reanalysed the multiplex PCR reads using MiXCR and keeps one entry per CDR3 protein. The table includes over 200,000 distinct CDR3 sequences, around 30% detected once. The sample consisted of peripheral blood. The receptors were gathered from a man aged 45-60 years with Graves' ophthalmopathy. Each CDR3 is given with its conserved first and last residue. Fields, in order: CDR3 DNA, CDR3 protein, D gene, clone size, J gene, CDR3 length, V gene. The D gene is left open where the match is weak. The listing skips clone size in some rows; elsewhere it reads once, few, many or a size class.

cdr3_nt: TGCAGTGCTAGCCCTAGCGGGTACGAGCAGTACTTC
cdr3_aa: CSASPSGYEQYF
d_call: TRBD2
clone_size: many
j_call: TRBJ2-7
cdr3_length: 12
v_call: TRBV20-1

cdr3_nt: TGTGCCAGCAGTGAATATAGGGGTTCCACCTACGAGCAGTACTTC
cdr3_aa: CASSEYRGSTYEQYF
d_call: -
clone_size: many
j_call: TRBJ2-7
cdr3_length: 15
v_call: TRBV6-1

cdr3_nt: TGTGCCAGCAGATCCAACAGGGGCTATGGCTACACCTTC
cdr3_aa: CASRSNRGYGYTF
d_call: TRBD1
clone_size: -
j_call: TRBJ1-2
cdr3_length: 13
v_call: TRBV28

cdr3_nt: TGTGCCAGCAGGCTGGGACAGAACTATGGCTACACCTTC
cdr3_aa: CASRLGQNYGYTF
d_call: TRBD1
clone_size: many
j_call: TRBJ1-2
cdr3_length: 13
v_call: TRBV6-5

cdr3_nt: TGTGCTAGTGGTTTGGTGCAGGGGGGTCAGCCCCAGCATTTT
cdr3_aa: CASGLVQGGQPQHF
d_call: TRBD1
clone_size: many
j_call: TRBJ1-5
cdr3_length: 14
v_call: TRBV12-5

cdr3_nt: TGTGCCAGCAGTTTATCTCCAGCGGAAGAGACCCAGTACTTC
cdr3_aa: CASSLSPAEETQYF
d_call: -
clone_size: many
j_call: TRBJ2-5
cdr3_length: 14
v_call: TRBV27

cdr3_nt: TGTGCCAGCAGTGAAGCACCCAATACCGGCTACGAGCAGTACTTC
cdr3_aa: CASSEAPNTGYEQYF
d_call: -
clone_size: -
j_call: TRBJ2-7
cdr3_length: 15
v_call: TRBV6-1

cdr3_nt: TGTGCCAGCAGTTTGGTGTCAGGGGTTCAGCCCCAGCATTTT
cdr3_aa: CASSLVSGVQPQHF
d_call: -
clone_size: many
j_call: TRBJ1-5
cdr3_length: 14
v_call: TRBV28

cdr3_nt: TGTGCCAGCAGCCGAGTGCTACAGGGGGACACCGGGGAGCTGTTTTTT
cdr3_aa: CASSRVLQGDTGELFF
d_call: TRBD1
clone_size: many
j_call: TRBJ2-2
cdr3_length: 16
v_call: TRBV11-1

cdr3_nt: TGCAGTGCTAGGCGGGACATAGCTAACTATGGCTACACCTTC
cdr3_aa: CSARRDIANYGYTF
d_call: -
clone_size: many
j_call: TRBJ1-2
cdr3_length: 14
v_call: TRBV20-1

cdr3_nt: TGTGCCAGCAGCTCTTGGGTCACCTCGAACACCGGGGAGCTGTTTTTT
cdr3_aa: CASSSWVTSNTGELFF
d_call: -
clone_size: many
j_call: TRBJ2-2
cdr3_length: 16
v_call: TRBV11-1

cdr3_nt: TGCGCCAGCAGCTTTTGGACAGGGATCAGCCTTGATGGCTACACCTTC
cdr3_aa: CASSFWTGISLDGYTF
d_call: TRBD1
clone_size: -
j_call: TRBJ1-2
cdr3_length: 16
v_call: TRBV5-1

cdr3_nt: TGTGCCACCAGCAGAGCAGGGAGGACTGAAGCTTTCTTT
cdr3_aa: CATSRAGRTEAFF
d_call: -
clone_size: -
j_call: TRBJ1-1
cdr3_length: 13
v_call: TRBV15

cdr3_nt: TGTGCCAGCAGCCATCCCCTATCGGGCGAGCAGTACTTC
cdr3_aa: CASSHPLSGEQYF
d_call: -
clone_size: -
j_call: TRBJ2-7
cdr3_length: 13
v_call: TRBV3-1

cdr3_nt: TGTGCCAGCAGCTCCCTCGGGTGGGCGGGAAACACCATATATTTT
cdr3_aa: CASSSLGWAGNTIYF
d_call: -
clone_size: many
j_call: TRBJ1-3
cdr3_length: 15
v_call: TRBV7-2

cdr3_nt: TGTGCCAGTAAACCCCTTGACAGCGGAGGAGCTGAAGCTTTCTTT
cdr3_aa: CASKPLDSGGAEAFF
d_call: -
clone_size: few
j_call: TRBJ1-1
cdr3_length: 15
v_call: TRBV19

cdr3_nt: TGCAGCGTTGAAGATCAAGATGTGGCGGGAGTAGGGACCGGGGAGCTGTTTTTT
cdr3_aa: CSVEDQDVAGVGTGELFF
d_call: TRBD2
clone_size: many
j_call: TRBJ2-2
cdr3_length: 18
v_call: TRBV29-1

cdr3_nt: TGTGCCAGCAGCTATCAGTACACTGAAGCTTTCTTT
cdr3_aa: CASSYQYTEAFF
d_call: -
clone_size: many
j_call: TRBJ1-1
cdr3_length: 12
v_call: TRBV7-2

cdr3_nt: TGTGCCAGCTCACTTTTAGCGGAGGGCTACGAGCAGTACTTC
cdr3_aa: CASSLLAEGYEQYF
d_call: -
clone_size: many
j_call: TRBJ2-7
cdr3_length: 14
v_call: TRBV18

cdr3_nt: TGTGCCAGCAGTTACAGTCGACCGAACACTGAAGCTTTCTTT
cdr3_aa: CASSYSRPNTEAFF
d_call: -
clone_size: -
j_call: TRBJ1-1
cdr3_length: 14
v_call: TRBV6-5

cdr3_nt: TGTGCCAGCAGCTCGCAGCGGAGAGCCTACGAGCAGTACTTC
cdr3_aa: CASSSQRRAYEQYF
d_call: -
clone_size: many
j_call: TRBJ2-7
cdr3_length: 14
v_call: TRBV6-2/TRBV6-3

cdr3_nt: TGTGCCAGCAGTTACTCTCAGGCCCTCTACGAGCAGTACTTC
cdr3_aa: CASSYSQALYEQYF
d_call: -
clone_size: -
j_call: TRBJ2-7
cdr3_length: 14
v_call: TRBV6-5

cdr3_nt: TGTGCCAGCAGCGTAGGGGGTTGGAACACTGAAGCTTTCTTT
cdr3_aa: CASSVGGWNTEAFF
d_call: -
clone_size: many
j_call: TRBJ1-1
cdr3_length: 14
v_call: TRBV9

cdr3_nt: TGTGCCAGCTCACCACAGAGGGGCGCAAGGTACGAGCAGTACTTC
cdr3_aa: CASSPQRGARYEQYF
d_call: -
clone_size: many
j_call: TRBJ2-7
cdr3_length: 15
v_call: TRBV18

cdr3_nt: TGTGCCAGCAGTTATATACAAAACACTGAAGCTTTCTTT
cdr3_aa: CASSYIQNTEAFF
d_call: -
clone_size: -
j_call: TRBJ1-1
cdr3_length: 13
v_call: TRBV27

cdr3_nt: TGTGCCAGCAGCTTAGGTCCCGGGAGGGAGACCCAGTACTTC
cdr3_aa: CASSLGPGRETQYF
d_call: TRBD2
clone_size: many
j_call: TRBJ2-5
cdr3_length: 14
v_call: TRBV7-8

cdr3_nt: TGCAGTGCTAGGGTAAACGAGCAGTACTTC
cdr3_aa: CSARVNEQYF
d_call: -
clone_size: -
j_call: TRBJ2-7
cdr3_length: 10
v_call: TRBV20-1

cdr3_nt: TGTGCCAGCAGTCCACGAGGGGGATACGAGCAGTACTTC
cdr3_aa: CASSPRGGYEQYF
d_call: -
clone_size: many
j_call: TRBJ2-7
cdr3_length: 13
v_call: TRBV12-3/TRBV12-4

cdr3_nt: TGTGCCAGCACCCCGGGACCGCAGGACACTGAAGCTTTCTTT
cdr3_aa: CASTPGPQDTEAFF
d_call: -
clone_size: many
j_call: TRBJ1-1
cdr3_length: 14
v_call: TRBV12-3/TRBV12-4

cdr3_nt: TGTGCCAGTAGTACGTGGACAGGGACAGCGGAGACCCAGTACTTC
cdr3_aa: CASSTWTGTAETQYF
d_call: TRBD1
clone_size: -
j_call: TRBJ2-5
cdr3_length: 15
v_call: TRBV19

cdr3_nt: TGTGCCAGCAGTTTGGCGAACACCGGGGAGCTGTTTTTT
cdr3_aa: CASSLANTGELFF
d_call: -
clone_size: many
j_call: TRBJ2-2
cdr3_length: 13
v_call: TRBV12-3/TRBV12-4

cdr3_nt: TGTGCCAGCAGTCCGGGGGGGGCTAGGCTCCAGCCCCAGCATTTT
cdr3_aa: CASSPGGARLQPQHF
d_call: -
clone_size: many
j_call: TRBJ1-5
cdr3_length: 15
v_call: TRBV6-1

cdr3_nt: TGTGCCTGGGACAGGGTGGGCACCGGGGAGCTGTTTTTT
cdr3_aa: CAWDRVGTGELFF
d_call: TRBD1
clone_size: many
j_call: TRBJ2-2
cdr3_length: 13
v_call: TRBV30

cdr3_nt: TGTGCCAGCAGTCGCTTAGGGGACCGCCCCTACGAGCAGTACTTC
cdr3_aa: CASSRLGDRPYEQYF
d_call: -
clone_size: many
j_call: TRBJ2-7
cdr3_length: 15
v_call: TRBV28

cdr3_nt: TGTGCCAGCAGCTTACCAGGGGCGCTAAACCGCGACTCCTACGAGCAGTACTTC
cdr3_aa: CASSLPGALNRDSYEQYF
d_call: -
clone_size: many
j_call: TRBJ2-7
cdr3_length: 18
v_call: TRBV7-6

cdr3_nt: TGTGCCAGTAGTCGCATGTCTGGGATGAACACTGAAGCTTTCTTT
cdr3_aa: CASSRMSGMNTEAFF
d_call: -
clone_size: many
j_call: TRBJ1-1
cdr3_length: 15
v_call: TRBV19

cdr3_nt: TGTGCCAGCAGGCCCACCCAGGGGAACTATGGCTACACCTTC
cdr3_aa: CASRPTQGNYGYTF
d_call: -
clone_size: many
j_call: TRBJ1-2
cdr3_length: 14
v_call: TRBV28

cdr3_nt: TGTGCCAGCAGTTTATCCCTGAACACTGAAGCTTTCTTT
cdr3_aa: CASSLSLNTEAFF
d_call: -
clone_size: medium-sized
j_call: TRBJ1-1
cdr3_length: 13
v_call: TRBV28

cdr3_nt: TGCGCCAGCAGCTTGTGGGCCGCCGAGGGAGAGACCCAGTACTTC
cdr3_aa: CASSLWAAEGETQYF
d_call: -
clone_size: many
j_call: TRBJ2-5
cdr3_length: 15
v_call: TRBV5-1

cdr3_nt: -
cdr3_aa: CASSSSTDSYEQYF
d_call: -
clone_size: -
j_call: TRBJ2-7
cdr3_length: 14
v_call: TRBV12-3/TRBV12-4

cdr3_nt: TGTGCCAGCAGTTTAAGGGGAGGGATCGACTATGGCTACACCTTC
cdr3_aa: CASSLRGGIDYGYTF
d_call: -
clone_size: once
j_call: TRBJ1-2
cdr3_length: 15
v_call: TRBV12-3/TRBV12-4